The text below deals with one T cell receptor (beta chain). This clone was detected once. There is no known antigen for this receptor. Base qualities are not at hand, and no much larger clone is one base apart. The donors were included in the validation cohort of over a hundred subjects, a group kept apart from the roughly 700-subject first cohort. This record comes from a study of cytomegalovirus exposure and HLA in healthy donors (dated 2017 in TCRdb). Context from the whole study: The 650 to 750 repertoires of the first cohort and the 120 validation repertoires were produced on the same platform, according to a later analysis. The study was designed to test whether signatures of past pathogen exposure could be identified by cataloging public T cell receptors. A separate validation cohort of over a hundred different subjects was used in addition to the 666-subject first cohort. To predict cytomegalovirus infection status, the study combined high-throughput TCR immunosequencing, statistical association of individual TCRs with disease status, and machine learning. Overall results and qualifications from the work: A later analysis lacked HLA typing for the validation cohort, so it scored co-occurrence in that cohort across all 120 or so repertoires. The authors suggested that the approach could potentially be generalized to other disease states and immunological phenotypes. A total of roughly 160 TCR beta chains were listed by the study as associated with cytomegalovirus. Most TCR sequences were observed very rarely across donors, whereas some public TCRs were present in many individuals. In both the original and validation cohorts, the classifier was reported to diagnose cytomegalovirus status with high specificity and sensitivity. A later analysis found that TCRs clustered in the first cohort also tended to co-occur in the 100 to 150 validation repertoires, with approximately 95% of cluster scores above 0. In vitro tests confirmed that a few of the cytomegalovirus-associated TCR beta chains recognize cytomegalovirus antigens.

Library preparation used the immunoSEQ multiplex PCR assay. The study's processing was this. A statistical classification framework was built to diagnose cytomegalovirus status from the catalog of TCR beta chain sequences. The clones in this table, taken by TCRdb from immuneACCESS, are in-frame only. Not every clone is retained; where verified, under half of the shortfall comes from an unresolved V gene, and the cause of the rest is unknown. V and J calls and clone size are given by that table; D and trimming were obtained from the DNA. The sample profile shows 150,000 or so clones; roughly 84% of them were found once. The ten largest clones take up about 2.2% of the sample. Reading from cysteine to phenylalanine, the CDR3 counts 16 amino acids. Only the CDR3 portion is preserved as DNA: 48 bases, with reading frame beginning at the first base. Here V drops 0 bases and J drops 3 bases, and the junction holds 7 bases not matched to any gene. Based on the germline V gene, the CDR1 and CDR2 sequences are SGHTA and FQGTGA.

The origin of this receptor is a human donor in good health. The specimen was PBMCs. Recombination joined TRBV7-3 with TRBJ2-7, with 8 middle bases fitting TRBD2. The sequenced DNA: TGTGCCAGCAGCTTAACCCCCTCGGGGGGGCTCTACGAGCAGTACTTC. It translates as CASSLTPSGGLYEQYF.